The 32 T cell receptor beta chains below all came from one sample that was sequenced in a study of shared clonotypes between healthy human individuals. This table comes from immunoSEQ multiplex PCR, and its TCRdb copy is limited to in-frame clones, with some not included. The repertoire includes about 2.3 million clones, just under 95% of them detected once, and approximately 0.4% sits in the top ten. Specimen: naive CD4+ T cells from PBMCs. As to subset: CD45RA+ positively selected. These receptors were collected from a man between 18 and 35 years old in good health. Some clones in this sample may be carry-over from other donors' samples.

This sequence joins TRBV4-3 and TRBJ2-7; D might be TRBD2 (5 bases). With 0 bases removed from V and 5 bases from J, the gap between germline ends came to 11 bases. The CDR3 spans 14 residues. The germline gives CDR1 LGHNA, CDR2 YSLEER. CDR3 nucleotides: TGCGCCAGCAGCCAAGAGGCTCGCGGGCACGAGCAGTACTTC. It yields the protein CASSQEARGHEQYF.

This clone was recorded a few times. The rearrangement joins TRBV19 to TRBJ1-1; D uncertain. V shed 7 bases and J shed 3 bases, with 18 bases lying between them. CDR1 LNHDA and CDR2 SQIVND come from the germline V gene (reference sequence). This CDR3 is built from 15 residues. CDR3 nucleotide sequence: TGTGCCAGTAATTCTCTATTTCGTGATTACACTGAAGCTTTCTTT. Residues: CASNSLFRDYTEAFF.

The rearrangement joins TRBV5-1 to TRBJ1-5; 7 bases line up with TRBD1. Germline V lookup: CDR1 SGHRS, CDR2 YFSETQ. Germline trimming cut 4 bases from V and 0 bases from J; bases unmatched to any gene: 10. This CDR3 is built from 17 residues. CDR3 loop: CASSTGPGQSSNQPQHF. Written as DNA, the CDR3 is TGCGCCAGCAGCACTGGGCCGGGACAGAGTAGCAATCAGCCCCAGCATTTT.

The chain employs TRBV4-3 and TRBJ1-5; D may be TRBD1 (6 bases). The germline V and J ends were trimmed by 1 base and 1 base, with 14 bases remaining between them. Germline CDR1 is LGHNA and CDR2 is YSLEER. CDR3 length: 17 residues. CDR3 region: CASSQGPPGHSNQPQHF. CDR3 sequence (DNA): TGCGCCAGCAGCCAAGGACCACCGGGACACAGCAATCAGCCCCAGCATTTT.

The chain joins TRBV11-2 to TRBJ1-4; D ambiguous. V was clipped by 0 bases and J by 8 bases, with 7 bases between them. Looked up from germline, CDR1 is SGHAT and CDR2 is FQNNGV. The CDR3 is 13 residues long. Here the CDR3 DNA reads TGTGCCAGCAGCTTAGAATCCCGCGAAAAACTGTTTTTT. It codes for CASSLESREKLFF.

This clone has just a few counts. The gene calls are TRBV5-1 and TRBJ1-1, with 9 bases matching TRBD1. The trim removed 3 bases at V and 4 bases at J, leaving 4 bases unmatched. The CDR3 spans 14 residues. The germline V gene encodes CDR1 SGHRS and CDR2 YFSETQ. As DNA, the CDR3 is TGCGCCAGCAGCTCGGGGACAGGGAGCACTGAAGCTTTCTTT. Translated, it gives CASSSGTGSTEAFF. Complete variable domain (other parts from reference TRBV5-1 and TRBJ1-1): KAGVTQTPRYLIKTRGQQVTLSCSPISGHRSVSWYQQTPGQGLQFLFEYFSETQRNKGNFPGRFSGRQFSNSRSEMNVSTLELGDSALYLCASSSGTGSTEAFFGQGTRLTVV.

The J gene is TRBJ2-7, the V gene TRBV5-8; D possibly corresponds to TRBD2 (6 bases). The CDR3 contains 14 residues. Between the trimmed V and J ends, which lost 5 bases and 2 bases, there was a span of 14 bases. Germline loops: CDR1 SGHTS, CDR2 YDEGEE. CDR3 in DNA: TGTGCCAGCAGTCGGCGGGATGGCACCTACGAGCAGTACTTC. This gives the protein CASSRRDGTYEQYF.

The chain employs TRBV28 and TRBJ1-2; D may be TRBD1 (6 bases). The germline CDR1 and CDR2 sequences are MDHEN and SYDVKM. Trimming pared 6 bases from V and 11 bases from J, leaving 22 bases between. The CDR3 covers 14 residues. For the CDR3, the DNA is TGTGCCAGCAGGGATTCAGCAGGGGCTGGGATGTACACCTTC. Amino acid sequence: CASRDSAGAGMYTF.

The chain has TRBV5-6 and TRBJ1-5; 9 bases line up with TRBD1. The CDR3 is 13 residues long. V lost 3 bases to trimming and J lost 7 bases; unmatched junction nucleotides: 2. Germline V gene data show CDR1 as SGHDT and CDR2 as YYEEEE. The chain's CDR3 is CASSSDRGQPQHF. The CDR3 coding sequence is TGTGCCAGCAGCTCGGACAGGGGACAGCCCCAGCATTTT.

The gene calls are TRBV18 and TRBJ2-1, with D hard to call. CDR1 and CDR2 from the germline V gene are KGHSH and LQKENI. The CDR3 spans 12 residues. V shed 2 bases and J shed 6 bases, with 5 bases lying between them. CDR3: CASSPETNEQFF. CDR3 DNA sequence: TGTGCCAGCTCACCAGAAACCAATGAGCAGTTCTTC.

This rearrangement joins TRBV5-1 to TRBJ2-7; 7 bases line up with TRBD1. With 0 bases clipped from V and 3 bases from J, the junction kept 6 bases outside the gene matches. This CDR3 has 15 residues. Germline assignment: CDR1 SGHRS and CDR2 YFSETQ. In nucleotides, the CDR3 is TGCGCCAGCAGCTTGGGACCGGGGACAGTCTACGAGCAGTACTTC. This sequence encodes CASSLGPGTVYEQYF. The full variable domain, in which reference TRBV5-1 and TRBJ2-7 provide the parts outside the CDR3, is KAGVTQTPRYLIKTRGQQVTLSCSPISGHRSVSWYQQTPGQGLQFLFEYFSETQRNKGNFPGRFSGRQFSNSRSEMNVSTLELGDSALYLCASSLGPGTVYEQYFGPGTRLTVT.

This clone was seen a single time. The chain uses TRBV6-5 and TRBJ1-1; TRBD1 might be the D (6 bases). Germline values: CDR1 MNHEY, CDR2 SVGAGI. Trimming left V 5 bases short and J 1 base short, with 11 bases between. This CDR3 has 14 amino acids. The CDR3 DNA reads TGTGCCAGCAGTGACAGGACTCAGAACACTGAAGCTTTCTTT. Amino acid sequence: CASSDRTQNTEAFF.

About this clone itself: In the same sample, other DNA sequences code for this CDR3. The chain links TRBV5-1 to TRBJ2-1; unclear D gene. The CDR3 runs 14 residues. V lost 0 bases, J lost 1 base, and 5 bases lay in between. In germline, CDR1 is SGHRS, CDR2 YFSETQ. The CDR3 reads CASSLGTSYNEQFF. DNA for the CDR3: TGCGCCAGCAGCTTGGGGACGTCCTACAATGAGCAGTTCTTC. Full variable domain (missing parts from reference TRBV5-1 and TRBJ2-1): KAGVTQTPRYLIKTRGQQVTLSCSPISGHRSVSWYQQTPGQGLQFLFEYFSETQRNKGNFPGRFSGRQFSNSRSEMNVSTLELGDSALYLCASSLGTSYNEQFFGPGTRLTVL.

The genes are TRBV23-1 and TRBJ2-7; D is unresolved. TRBV23-1 is recorded as an ORF, its role being uncertain. This CDR3 is 18 amino acids long. V lost 6 bases and J lost 5, with 29 bases in between. CDR3 loop: CASRQTNFRLPRTNEQYF. CDR3 nucleotide sequence: TGCGCCAGCAGACAAACCAATTTCAGGCTCCCCCGTACCAACGAGCAGTACTTC.

The chain employs TRBV28 and TRBJ2-1, with a tentative D call TRBD2 (6 bases). The CDR3 sequence is 16 residues long. Germline values: CDR1 MDHEN, CDR2 SYDVKM. The V end was cut by 4 bases, the J end by 3 bases, with 16 bases between. As DNA, the CDR3 is TGTGCCAGCAGTTCCCCCCGCGCAGCGGGCTACAATGAGCAGTTCTTC. This sequence encodes CASSSPRAAGYNEQFF.

The V and J genes are TRBV15 and TRBJ2-3; 13 nucleotides match TRBD2. Germline CDR1 is LNHNV and CDR2 is YYDKDF (reference sequence). There are 16 residues in the CDR3. J gave up 3 bases and V 6 bases, and 6 bases lay outside the gene matches. The CDR3 loop is CATRTLAGGGTDTQYF. The CDR3 DNA is TGTGCCACCAGAACACTAGCGGGAGGGGGAACAGATACGCAGTATTTT.

This rearrangement joins TRBV6-1 to TRBJ1-2; TRBD1 is a possible D gene (5 bases). Looked up from germline, CDR1 is MNHNS and CDR2 is SASEGT. The CDR3 is made up of 14 amino acids. V gave up 2 bases and J gave up 7 bases, with 14 bases separating them. The CDR3 DNA follows: TGTGCCAGCAGTGAATCTAGAGGGGAGTTTGGCTACACCTTC. Translated: CASSESRGEFGYTF.

This chain uses TRBV18 with TRBJ2-7; either TRBD1 or TRBD2 may supply D (5 bases each). This CDR3 is 13 amino acids long. The V and J ends lost 7 bases and 2 bases respectively, with 12 bases between them. Germline assignment: CDR1 KGHSH and CDR2 LQKENI. For the CDR3, the DNA is TGTGCCAGCTGCCAGGGACGGGCCTACGAGCAGTACTTC. Translation gives CASCQGRAYEQYF.

The rearrangement links TRBV2 to TRBJ2-2; D possibly corresponds to TRBD1 (7 bases). The CDR3 spans 16 residues. Germline CDR1 is SNHLY and CDR2 is FYNNEI. Trimming removed 8 bases at V and 5 bases at J, with 21 bases between. CDR3 sequence: CASGGTARPLTGELFF. CDR3 bases: TGTGCCAGCGGAGGGACAGCAAGGCCTCTTACCGGGGAGCTGTTTTTT.

The sample holds a few counts of this clone. V and J are TRBV5-8 and TRBJ2-7; D is perhaps TRBD1 or TRBD2 (5 bases each). Trimming shortened V by 2 bases and J by 9 bases, and 9 bases separated the two germline ends. Germline values: CDR1 SGHTS, CDR2 YDEGEE. The length of the CDR3 is 11 residues. This CDR3 reads CASSFGAVQYF. CDR3 nucleotide sequence: TGTGCCAGCAGCTTCGGGGCCGTGCAGTACTTC.

This chain's CDR3 is CASSFRRYVTSGNTIYF. The CDR3 DNA reads as TGTGCCAGCAGTTTTAGGCGTTATGTGACCTCTGGAAACACCATATATTTT. The chain employs TRBV28 and TRBJ1-3, with D unclear. The CDR3 contains 17 residues. V gave up 3 bases and J gave up 0 bases, with 15 bases separating them. CDR1 and CDR2 from the germline V gene are MDHEN and SYDVKM.

The J gene is TRBJ2-1, the V gene TRBV7-3; 11 bases line up with TRBD2. After removal of 3 bases from V and 9 bases from J, the junction contained 7 bases not matched to a gene. Per the germline V gene, CDR1 is SGHTA and CDR2 is FQGTGA. This CDR3 has 15 residues. The CDR3: CASSLGLAESGEQFF. DNA for the CDR3: TGTGCCAGCAGCTTGGGACTAGCGGAGAGCGGTGAGCAGTTCTTC. Together with reference TRBV7-3 and TRBJ2-1, the CDR3 gives the full variable domain: GAGVSQTPSNKVTEKGKYVELRCDPISGHTALYWYRQSLGQGPEFLIYFQGTGAADDSGLPNDRFFAVRPEGSVSTLKIQRTERGDSAVYLCASSLGLAESGEQFFGPGTRLTVL.

The chain is built from TRBV5-1 and TRBJ1-1; D possibly corresponds to TRBD1 (5 bases). The CDR3 consists of 14 residues. The germline V gene has CDR1 SGHRS and CDR2 YFSETQ. Trimming left V 2 bases short and J 1 base short, with 9 bases between. The CDR3 reads CASSFDSSNTEAFF. The CDR3 region has the DNA TGCGCCAGCAGCTTTGACAGCTCGAACACTGAAGCTTTCTTT. Together with reference TRBV5-1 and TRBJ1-1, the CDR3 gives the full variable domain: KAGVTQTPRYLIKTRGQQVTLSCSPISGHRSVSWYQQTPGQGLQFLFEYFSETQRNKGNFPGRFSGRQFSNSRSEMNVSTLELGDSALYLCASSFDSSNTEAFFGQGTRLTVV.

This clone has a handful of counts. The chain combines TRBV2 with TRBJ1-1, with no clear D. Germline V gene sequence: CDR1 SNHLY, CDR2 FYNNEI. V was clipped by 6 bases and J by 7 bases, with 6 bases between them. The CDR3 totals 10 residues. CDR3 nucleotides: TGTGCCAGCAGGAGCGGTGAAGCTTTCTTT. Translating gives CASRSGEAFF.

This chain links TRBV5-8 with TRBJ1-1, with 8 bases that match TRBD1. Losses at the gene ends were 4 bases for V and 4 bases for J; bases not matched to a gene: 3. CDR1 is SGHTS, CDR2 YDEGEE, per germline. The CDR3 extends over 13 amino acids. CDR3 in DNA: TGTGCCAGCAGCCCGGACAGGGCCACTGAAGCTTTCTTT. Translating gives CASSPDRATEAFF.

Notes on this clone: This sample includes further DNA sequences coding for the same CDR3. The chain recombines TRBV2 with TRBJ1-2; 8 bases are shared with TRBD1. The CDR3 is 14 residues long. Looked up from germline, CDR1 is SNHLY and CDR2 is FYNNEI. With 4 bases clipped from V and 0 bases from J, the junction kept 1 base outside the gene matches. The CDR3 DNA reads as TGTGCCAGCAGTGCACAGGGGGCTAACTATGGCTACACCTTC. This gives the protein CASSAQGANYGYTF.

This chain joins TRBV7-9 and TRBJ1-6, with D perhaps matching TRBD1 (5 bases). The CDR3 consists of 15 residues. V gave up 5 bases and J gave up 10 bases, with 18 bases separating them. Germline-derived CDR1 and CDR2 are SEHNR and FQNEAQ (reference sequence). The CDR3 loop reads CASSQSNGGESPLHF. The CDR3 nucleotides read TGTGCCAGCAGCCAAAGTAACGGAGGGGAATCACCCCTCCACTTT.

This clone was found once. The same CDR3 also results from other DNA sequences found in this sample. J is TRBJ2-3 and V is TRBV5-1, with D unresolved. V lost 1 base and J lost 5, with 5 bases in between. Germline V gene data show CDR1 as SGHRS and CDR2 as YFSETQ. The CDR3 is made up of 12 amino acids. As DNA, the CDR3 is TGCGCCAGCAGCTTGCCGGGAGATACGCAGTATTTT. Residues: CASSLPGDTQYF.

The chain has TRBV2 and TRBJ1-1; 7 positions match TRBD1. J gave up 11 bases and V 8 bases, and 14 bases lay outside the gene matches. The CDR3 totals 13 residues. The V gene's germline CDR1 is SNHLY and CDR2 FYNNEI. The CDR3 DNA reads TGTGCCAGCCAATTGGGGCAGGGGGTTTTTGCTTTCTTT. Residues: CASQLGQGVFAFF. Supplemented by reference TRBV2 and TRBJ1-1, the full variable domain reads EPEVTQTPSHQVTQMGQEVILRCVPISNHLYFYWYRQILGQKVEFLVSFYNNEISEKSEIFDDQFSVERPDGSNFTLKIRSTKLEDSAMYFCASQLGQGVFAFFGQGTRLTVV.

Regarding this clone: Germline and junction disagree at one end, which may indicate a read error. The V call is TRBV7-6, the J call TRBJ2-2, with 9 bases that match TRBD2. The germline V gene encodes CDR1 SGHVS and CDR2 FNYEAQ. The CDR3 is made up of 15 amino acids. The DNA for the CDR3 is TGTGCCAGCAGCCTAGCGGGATGGGACACCGGGGAGCTGTTTTTT. This sequence encodes CASSLAGWDTGELFF.

This sequence joins TRBV29-1 and TRBJ1-2, with D tentatively TRBD1 (6 bases). The germline V gene encodes CDR1 SQVTM and CDR2 ANQGSEA. Trimming removed 7 bases at V and 11 bases at J, with 20 bases between. This CDR3 contains 12 residues. CDR3 protein: CSAEMNQGYYTF. DNA of the CDR3: TGCAGCGCAGAAATGAATCAGGGGTATTACACCTTC.

The rearrangement uses TRBV5-4 and TRBJ2-1, with TRBD2 matching 9 bases. This CDR3 is built from 17 residues. The germline V gene encodes CDR1 SGHNT and CDR2 YYREEE (reference sequence). V lost 4 bases to trimming and J lost 8 bases; unmatched junction nucleotides: 16. CDR3 sequence: CASSPPNSGSISDEQFF. The DNA of the CDR3 is TGTGCCAGCAGCCCGCCCAATAGCGGGAGCATTTCAGATGAGCAGTTCTTC.